This T cell receptor (beta chain) was obtained from a study of cytomegalovirus exposure and HLA in healthy donors. Overall study findings and caveats: First-cohort TCR clusters tended to co-occur in the 90 to 150 validation repertoires, a later analysis found.

A word on this clone: Antigen specificity is unknown.

Germline-derived CDR1 and CDR2 are MDHEN and SYDVKM. This CDR3 is built from 14 residues. V trimming: 6 bases; J trimming: 2 bases; junction bases outside the gene matches: 3. Sequenced by immunoSEQ multiplex PCR; TCRdb stores in-frame clones only, minus some. Of roughly 52,000 clones listed, over 75% were seen once; the top ten hold 2.5% to 3.5%. Sequences were obtained from PBMCs. The TCR sequence derives from a man younger than 30 in good health and CMV-seronegative. The chain uses TRBV28 and TRBJ1-3; TRBD1 aligns across 8 bases. The CDR3 here is CASSPDRAGNTIYF. CDR3 sequence (DNA): TGTGCCAGCAGCCCGGACAGGGCTGGAAACACCATATATTTT.